Below, one T cell receptor beta chain is given with its context. The germline V and J ends were trimmed by 7 bases and 2 bases, with 14 bases remaining between them. Germline V CDR1 and CDR2: SGHTA, FQGTGA. This CDR3 has 15 amino acids. This sample is drawn from a study of blood T cell repertoires in COVID-19. Study at large: COVID-19 samples from acute and convalescent phases originated in the United States, Italy and Spain. T cells, B-cell-depleted T cells, or PBMCs supplied cDNA or gDNA.

In the original analysis: Amplification from reference gene primers served as the basis for estimated nucleated cell counts. TCRdb keeps only in-frame clones here, not all; method: immunoSEQ multiplex PCR. That table is the source of V, J and clone size, and D and trimming were worked out from the DNA. Of 110,000 to 150,000 clones in the sample, 65% to 85% were seen once. V and J are TRBV7-3 and TRBJ2-2; a possible D gene is TRBD2 (6 bases). The sequencing input was peripheral blood. This sequence originates from a woman in her 50s with acute or convalescent COVID-19. The CDR3 sequence: CASTHWTTNTGELFF. DNA for the CDR3: TGTGCCAGCACCCATTGGACTACCAACACCGGGGAGCTGTTTTTT.